The clone carrying this TCR beta chain was seen more than once but under ten times. This entry is derived from a study of identical twins. Germline assignment: CDR1 KGHSH and CDR2 LQKENI. The CDR3 has 15 amino acids. V was trimmed by 3 bases and J by 0 bases, leaving 8 bases between them. It was template switching that added a universal primer site, and there were unique molecular identifiers on the cDNA. Each CDR3 protein is one row after TCRdb ran MiXCR on the 5' RACE reads. The table shows approximately 490,000 distinct CDR3 sequences, with about 20% occurring only once. Another study also made use of these data, one on yellow fever vaccine responses in identical twins.

V gene TRBV18 combines with J gene TRBJ2-2; the D gene is possibly TRBD2 (6 bases). The sample comprised CD4+ T cells sorted from blood. The receptor was isolated from a woman under 30 in good health. The CDR3 bases are TGTGCCAGCTCACCCCAGCGGGCGAACACCGGGGAGCTGTTTTTT. This gives the protein CASSPQRANTGELFF. Based on the CDR3 plus reference TRBV18 and TRBJ2-2, the full variable domain is NAGVMQNPRHLVRRRGQEARLRCSPMKGHSHVYWYRQLPEEGLKFMVYLQKENIIDESGMPKERFSAEFPKEGPSILRIQQVVRGDSAAYFCASSPQRANTGELFFGEGSRLTVL.